The clone carrying this T cell receptor (beta chain) has only a few counts. This entry is derived from a study of blood T cell repertoires in COVID-19. Turning to the study itself: Sites across the United States, Italy and Spain contributed samples from acute and convalescent COVID-19. PBMCs, B-cell-depleted T cells, or T cells were the source of the cDNA or gDNA that made up the material.

Original handling: Counts of nucleated cells, estimated from reference gene primer amplification, were obtained. Produced via immunoSEQ multiplex PCR; TCRdb's table is partial and in-frame only. That table furnishes V, J and clone size, whereas the DNA furnished D and trimming. This table has about 87,000 clones, 70% to 85% appearing once. V dropped 2 bases and J dropped 8; count of bases not matched to a gene: 11. This CDR3 contains 16 residues. Germline V gene data show CDR1 as MGHRA and CDR2 as YSYEKL. This sequence joins TRBV4-1 and TRBJ2-1; 8 positions agree with TRBD1. Material: peripheral blood. This TCR was sampled from a woman aged 50 to 60 with acute or convalescent COVID-19. The CDR3 DNA sequence: TGCGCCAGCAGCCAACTACCGGGACAGGTCAGCGATGAGCAGTTCTTC. The encoded protein is CASSQLPGQVSDEQFF.